The subject of this entry is one T cell receptor beta chain. No cognate antigen has been identified for it. No base quality information exists; no much larger clone differs at one position. The run used an Illumina HiSeq 1500. TCRdb ran its own pipeline on the public reads, namely fastp trimming at Q25 and MiXCR clone calling, and kept in-frame beta chains. A single entry per CDR3 protein holds the most common genes and DNA from its merged rows. In all, the sample holds just under 500,000 distinct CDR3 sequences, and 30% to 35% of those were seen once. The ten largest clones capture roughly 15% of the sample. The sample's treatment or condition label, decoded: in vitro stimulation with specific CMV peptide epitopes to enrich CMV-specific T cells. The data belong to a study of T cell repertoires in cytomegalovirus infection (dated 2019 in TCRdb). In the study overall: The peptide stimulations were aimed at well-studied HLA-B-restricted epitopes as well as recently identified HLA-C-restricted CMV epitopes, whose presentation resists viral immunomodulation. Because public TCR beta signatures pointed to carriage of CMV infection together with the matching HLA type, the HLA type of each donor mattered for the analysis. General study outcomes and caveats: Cumulative frequency of public TCR beta family members discriminated carriers of CMV infection plus the relevant HLA type in this cohort and an independent approximately 400-donor cohort. In the ex vivo response, HLA-C-restricted CMV-specific TCR beta clonotypes were dominant, and in two of eight donors the single most frequent clonotype came from this HLA-C-restricted group.

V drops 5 bases and J drops 8 bases, leaving 15 bases in between. From its cysteine to its phenylalanine, the CDR3 spans 13 amino acids. Just CDR3 DNA is preserved here, 39 bases in frame from base 1. The germline V gene (reference sequence) supplies CDR1 LNHNV and CDR2 YYDKDF. The chain joins TRBV15 to TRBJ1-2; no D gene can be assigned with confidence. This specimen was cultured PBMCs, taken from culture after CMV antigen stimulation. The TCR originated in a human donor in good health (CMV status not recorded). Some clones in this sample may be carry-over from other donors' samples. The CDR3 is CATSGYHGEGYTF. The DNA sequence reads TGTGCCACCAGCGGATACCATGGGGAAGGCTACACCTTC.